This record looks at one T cell receptor (beta chain) sequence and its context. This record comes from a study of T-cell memory formation after mild COVID-19. Each CDR3 protein is one row after TCRdb ran MiXCR on the 5' RACE reads. Of roughly 560,000 distinct CDR3 sequences in the sample, roughly 20% were seen once. This CDR3 spans 14 amino acids. In germline, CDR1 is SGDLS, CDR2 YYNGEE. Germline trimming cut 3 bases from V and 1 base from J; bases unmatched to any gene: 2. The sequence was collected from an adult woman who had mild COVID-19 (a few samples of this study predate the infection). Cell type and time point are not known. Input material: PBMCs or a T cell subset sorted from them (not recorded which). The chain carries TRBV9 and TRBJ2-3; 7 bases are a match to TRBD2. The CDR3 bases are TGTGCCAGCAGCGCCCTAGCGGGCACAGATACGCAGTATTTT. Its translation: CASSALAGTDTQYF.